This entry lists 23 T cell receptor beta chains sequenced from one sample in a study of CD8+CD57+ T cells in acquired aplastic anemia (dated by TCRdb to 2016 to 2018). Sequencing took place on an Illumina HiSeq 2000. Genomic DNA was used as template for profiling of TCR beta VDJ combinations and CDR3 sequences. Starting from the raw public reads, TCRdb applied fastp trimming at Q25, assembled clones with MiXCR and retained in-frame beta chains. Duplicate CDR3 protein sequences are folded into a single record with the most common DNA and genes. Here the sample has approximately 200,000 distinct CDR3 sequences; 64% occur a single time. The ten largest clonotypes hold around 46% of the sample. Sequenced: sorted CD4+, CD8+, or CD8+CD57+ T cells (not recorded which) from PBMCs. The receptors derive from a human donor with severe aplastic anemia or a healthy control (not recorded which).

The rearrangement links TRBV19 to TRBJ2-2; the D is unclear. CDR1 is LNHDA, CDR2 SQIVND, per germline (reference sequence). The V end was cut by 3 bases, the J end by 9 bases, with 11 bases between. This CDR3 is built from 13 residues. The CDR3: CASSISGPWELFF. Written as DNA, the CDR3 is TGTGCCAGTAGTATCTCCGGACCCTGGGAGCTGTTTTTT. The full variable domain, completed using reference TRBV19 and TRBJ2-2, is DGGITQSPKYLFRKEGQNVTLSCEQNLNHDAMYWYRQDPGQGLRLIYYSQIVNDFQKGDIAEGYSVSREKKESFPLTVTSAQKNPTAFYLCASSISGPWELFFGEGSRLTVL.

This sequence joins TRBV7-9 and TRBJ1-1; D not resolved. The germline V gene encodes CDR1 SEHNR and CDR2 FQNEAQ (reference sequence). The V gene lost 2 bases and the J gene lost 0 bases, with 10 bases spanning the gap. The CDR3 length is 15 residues. This CDR3 reads CASSLLRTLNTEAFF. CDR3 nucleotide sequence: TGTGCCAGCAGCTTATTAAGGACGTTGAACACTGAAGCTTTCTTT.

This clonotype has only a few counts. This rearrangement joins TRBV3-1 to TRBJ1-1, with no clear D. V was pared by 0 bases and J by 0 bases, with 8 bases between. There are 15 residues in the CDR3. Germline V gene data show CDR1 as LGHDT and CDR2 as YNNKEL (reference sequence). This CDR3 reads CASSQEEDLNTEAFF. In nucleotides, the CDR3 is TGTGCCAGCAGCCAAGAGGAGGACCTGAACACTGAAGCTTTCTTT. Together with reference TRBV3-1 and TRBJ1-1, the CDR3 gives the full variable domain: DTAVSQTPKYLVTQMGNDKSIKCEQNLGHDTMYWYKQDSKKFLKIMFSYNNKELIINETVPNRFSPKSPDKAHLNLHINSLELGDSAVYFCASSQEEDLNTEAFFGQGTRLTVV.

For this clonotype: One base away lies a much larger clone, so this may be a sequencing read error. The chain recombines TRBV6-5 with TRBJ2-7; 10 nucleotides line up with TRBD2. J lost 6 bases, V lost 6 bases, and 11 bases had no gene match. Looked up from germline, CDR1 is MNHEY and CDR2 is SVGAGI. This CDR3 has 15 residues. CDR3 residues: CASRESGGAPIEQYF. The CDR3 nucleotides are TGTGCCAGCAGGGAAAGCGGGGGGGCCCCTATCGAGCAGTACTTC.

Notes on this clonotype: One end of the junction fails to match germline, which may point to a read error. This chain connects TRBV29-1 to TRBJ1-2, with D perhaps matching TRBD1 (5 bases). CDR3 length equals 13 residues. From germline, CDR1 is SQVTM and CDR2 ANQGSEA. This chain's CDR3 is CSAGQGDGYGDTF. The CDR3 DNA reads as TGCAGCGCTGGGCAGGGAGATGGGTATGGCGACACCTTC. Full variable domain (outside the CDR3, taken from reference TRBV29-1 and TRBJ1-2): SAVISQKPSRDICQRGTSLTIQCQVDSQVTMMFWYRQQPGQSLTLIATANQGSEATYESGFVIDKFPISRPNLTFSTLTVSNMSPEDSSIYLCSAGQGDGYGDTFGSGTRLTVV.

This clonotype was counted ten times or more. The rearrangement joins TRBV6-1 to TRBJ2-7; TRBD1 might be the D (6 bases). CDR3 length equals 12 residues. Trimming removed 8 bases from V and 3 bases from J, with 11 bases in between. Germline CDR1 and CDR2: MNHNS and SASEGT. The CDR3 bases are TGTGCCAGCCTCAGGGGTCTCTACGAGCAGTACTTC. Its translation: CASLRGLYEQYF.

This chain joins TRBV7-2 and TRBJ2-5; TRBD1 matches at 7 bases. Germline assignment: CDR1 SGHTA and CDR2 FQGNSA. The CDR3 is 14 residues long. V dropped 4 bases and J dropped 4; count of bases not matched to a gene: 6. In DNA, the CDR3 is TGTGCCAGCAGCTCGGGACAGCCAGTAGAGACCCAGTACTTC. This codes for CASSSGQPVETQYF.

This clonotype was detected ten times or more. The J gene is TRBJ2-1, the V gene TRBV12-5; D is unresolved. Germline assignment: CDR1 LGHNT and CDR2 FRNRAP. This CDR3 spans 17 amino acids. V lost 4 bases, J lost 0 bases, and 16 bases lay in between. For the CDR3, the DNA is TGTGCTAGTGGTTGGGCCTTGAGCGAAGGCTCCTACAATGAGCAGTTCTTC. Its translation is CASGWALSEGSYNEQFF.

This clonotype showed up just a few times. The rearrangement uses TRBV20-1 and TRBJ1-5; 8 bases are shared with TRBD1. The CDR3 is 14 amino acids. The V and J ends lost 6 bases and 2 bases, in that order; junction bases with no gene match: 6. Germline V gene lookup returns CDR1 DFQATT and CDR2 SNEGSKA (reference sequence). In DNA, the CDR3 is TGCAGTGCGACGGACAGGGCGGGCAATCAGCCCCAGCATTTT. Translation: CSATDRAGNQPQHF.

The rearrangement joins TRBV20-1 to TRBJ2-1, with TRBD2 as a possible D gene (6 bases). CDR1 is DFQATT and CDR2 is SNEGSKA in the germline V gene (reference sequence). With 0 bases removed from V and 7 bases from J, the gap between germline ends came to 16 bases. CDR3 length: 15 residues. The CDR3 DNA reads as TGCAGTGCTAGAGATCTTAGACTAGTGGGTAATGAGCAGTTCTTC. It encodes CSARDLRLVGNEQFF.

V is TRBV7-9 and J is TRBJ1-5; D not resolved. In germline, CDR1 is SEHNR, CDR2 FQNEAQ (reference sequence). This CDR3 is built from 15 residues. The V end lost 5 bases, the J end lost 0 bases, and 11 bases lay between the germline ends. CDR3 in DNA: TGTGCCAGCAGCCTCTACGGTGATAGCAATCAGCCCCAGCATTTT. Its protein product is CASSLYGDSNQPQHF.

Comment on this clonotype: The CDR3 end shows no conserved phenylalanine or tryptophan, and so a read error is likely. The CDR3 protein is CASSLASASGHQETQYL. CDR3 in DNA: TGTGCTAGCAGCTTAGCGTCGGCTAGCGGACACCAAGAGACCCAGTACCTC. The V gene is TRBV7-7, the J gene TRBJ2-5, with 7 nucleotides matching TRBD2. From germline, CDR1 is SSHAT and CDR2 FNYEAQ (reference sequence). The CDR3 has 17 amino acids.

This clonotype was observed at least ten times. V is TRBV9 and J is TRBJ1-1; D is possibly TRBD1 (5 bases). The CDR3 is made up of 14 amino acids. Trimming removed 4 bases at V and 4 bases at J, with 14 bases between. Germline assignment: CDR1 SGDLS and CDR2 YYNGEE. CDR3 amino acids: CASSSLAGSTEAFF. The DNA for the CDR3 is TGTGCCAGCAGCAGCTTAGCAGGGAGCACTGAAGCTTTCTTT.

The CDR3 sequence is CSAITSLGPNNYGYTF. The CDR3 region has the DNA TGCAGTGCTATCACCTCCCTGGGACCGAATAACTATGGCTACACCTTC. The gene calls are TRBV20-1 and TRBJ1-2; TRBD1 might be the D (5 bases). Trimming pared 4 bases from V and 1 base from J, leaving 19 bases between. Germline V gives CDR1 DFQATT, CDR2 SNEGSKA (reference sequence). There are 16 residues in the CDR3.

The chain combines TRBV29-1 with TRBJ2-7; D call uncertain. The germline V gene encodes CDR1 SQVTM and CDR2 ANQGSEA. Between the trimmed V and J ends, which lost 5 bases and 0 bases, there was a span of 11 bases. CDR3 length: 13 amino acids. This CDR3 is CSVRNTGSYEQYF. In nucleotides, the CDR3 is TGCAGCGTTCGAAATACGGGCTCCTACGAGCAGTACTTC.

The CDR3 DNA sequence: TGCAGTGCGATGACAGGGGGAAATCAGCCCCAGCATTTT. Amino acids: CSAMTGGNQPQHF. The rearrangement joins TRBV20-1 to TRBJ1-5, with 9 bases that match TRBD1. Germline assignment: CDR1 DFQATT and CDR2 SNEGSKA (reference sequence). This CDR3 is 13 amino acids long. After removal of 6 bases from V and 4 bases from J, the junction contained 4 bases not matched to a gene.

In this sample, this clonotype turned up many times. The genes are TRBV5-8 and TRBJ2-7, with 8 bases that match TRBD1. The CDR3 is 13 amino acids. In germline, CDR1 is SGHTS, CDR2 YDEGEE. V lost 5 bases to trimming and J lost 3 bases; unmatched junction nucleotides: 4. CDR3 nucleotide sequence: TGTGCCAGCAGAAGACAGGGGTTCTACGAGCAGTACTTC. It specifies CASRRQGFYEQYF.

The chain employs TRBV12-3 or TRBV12-4 and TRBJ1-1; D is undetermined. CDR3 length: 15 residues. Trimming pared 4 bases from V and 1 base from J, leaving 13 bases between. The CDR3 DNA sequence: TGTGCCAGCAGTTCCCGGCCGTTCCAGAACACTGAAGCTTTCTTT. Amino acids: CASSSRPFQNTEAFF.

This clonotype was observed a few times. This chain joins TRBV15 and TRBJ2-7; D not certain. Germline V gene sequence: CDR1 LNHNV, CDR2 YYDKDF (reference sequence). CDR3 size: 15 residues. The ends were cut back, 1 base at V and 3 bases at J, with 13 bases in the middle. CDR3 region: CATSRGRAGSYEQYF. DNA of the CDR3: TGTGCCACCAGCAGAGGTCGAGCAGGAAGCTACGAGCAGTACTTC. Full variable domain (outside the CDR3, taken from reference TRBV15 and TRBJ2-7): DAMVIQNPRYQVTQFGKPVTLSCSQTLNHNVMYWYQQKSSQAPKLLFHYYDKDFNNEADTPDNFQSRRPNTSFCFLDIRSPGLGDTAMYLCATSRGRAGSYEQYFGPGTRLTVT.

This chain links TRBV15 with TRBJ2-5; 7 bases align to TRBD2. The germline gives CDR1 LNHNV, CDR2 YYDKDF (reference sequence). V lost 1 base, J lost 2 bases, and 7 bases stayed unmatched. The CDR3 is 16 residues long. CDR3 sequence reads: CATSRGSGAKQETQYF. In nucleotides, the CDR3 is TGTGCCACCAGCAGAGGGAGCGGGGCGAAACAAGAGACCCAGTACTTC.

Points on this clonotype: Germline is not matched at one junction end, which may reflect a read error. The chain uses TRBV24-1 and TRBJ2-3; D is possibly TRBD1 (5 bases). CDR1 is KGHDR and CDR2 is SFDVKD in the germline V gene. This CDR3 has 14 residues. In DNA form, the CDR3 reads TGTGCCGCCAGTGAGACAGAGGGCACAGATACGCAGTATTTT. Its translation: CAASETEGTDTQYF.

The V call is TRBV2, the J call TRBJ2-7; a possible D gene is TRBD1 (6 bases). V lost 5 bases and J lost 6, with 14 bases in between. This CDR3 spans 13 amino acids. In germline, CDR1 is SNHLY, CDR2 FYNNEI. The CDR3 loop is CASSQKDRREQYF. The CDR3 bases are TGTGCCAGCAGTCAAAAGGACAGACGCGAGCAGTACTTC.

This clonotype was found many times. V usage is TRBV6-2 or TRBV6-3 and J usage is TRBJ1-1; D is perhaps TRBD1 (5 bases). Between the trimmed V and J ends, which lost 10 bases and 3 bases, there was a span of 15 bases. CDR3 length: 13 amino acids. Per germline, CDR1 MNHEY and CDR2 SVGEGT. The CDR3 nucleotides read TGTGCCACCTTTCAGGGTTATCACACTGAAGCTTTCTTT. Protein sequence: CATFQGYHTEAFF.